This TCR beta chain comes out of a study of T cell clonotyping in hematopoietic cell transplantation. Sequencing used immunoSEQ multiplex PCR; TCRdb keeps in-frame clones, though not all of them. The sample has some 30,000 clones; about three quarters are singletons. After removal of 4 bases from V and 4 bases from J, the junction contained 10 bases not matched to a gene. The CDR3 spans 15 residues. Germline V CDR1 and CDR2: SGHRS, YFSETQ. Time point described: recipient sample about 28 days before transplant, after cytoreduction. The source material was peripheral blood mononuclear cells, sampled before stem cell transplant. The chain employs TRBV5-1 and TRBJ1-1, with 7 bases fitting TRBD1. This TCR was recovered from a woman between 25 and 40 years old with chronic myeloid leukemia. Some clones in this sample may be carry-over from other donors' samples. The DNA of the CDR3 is TGCGCCAGCAGCCGGGAGGGGGCTCAGGGCACTGAAGCTTTCTTT. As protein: CASSREGAQGTEAFF.